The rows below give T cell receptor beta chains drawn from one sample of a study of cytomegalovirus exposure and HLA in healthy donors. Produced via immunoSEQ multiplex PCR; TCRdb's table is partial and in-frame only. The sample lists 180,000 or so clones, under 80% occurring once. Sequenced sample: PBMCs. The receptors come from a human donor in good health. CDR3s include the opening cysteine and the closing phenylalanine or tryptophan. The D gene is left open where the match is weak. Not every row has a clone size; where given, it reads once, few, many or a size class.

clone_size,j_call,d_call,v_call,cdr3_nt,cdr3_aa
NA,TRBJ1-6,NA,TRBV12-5,TGTGCTAGTGGTTCCGGAGGGAGCTCCTATAATTCACCCCTCCACTTT,CASGSGGSSYNSPLHF
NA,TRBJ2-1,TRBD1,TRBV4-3,TGCGCCAGCAGCCAAGCCCCCGGGACAGAAATATCGCAGTTCTTC,CASSQAPGTEISQFF
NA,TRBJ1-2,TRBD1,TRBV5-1,TGCGCCAGCAGCGCGACAGGGATCTATGGCTACACCTTC,CASSATGIYGYTF
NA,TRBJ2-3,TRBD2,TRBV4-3,TGCGCCAGCAGCCAAGAGGCGGGACTAGCGGGGCACACTAGCACAGATACGCAGTATTTT,CASSQEAGLAGHTSTDTQYF
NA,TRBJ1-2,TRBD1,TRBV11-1,TGTGCCAGCAGCCCGGACAGGGGGCGCGGTGACTATGGCTACACCTTC,CASSPDRGRGDYGYTF
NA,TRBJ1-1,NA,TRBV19,TGTGCCAGTAGTGGGGGGGGGACTGAAGCTTTCTTT,CASSGGGTEAFF
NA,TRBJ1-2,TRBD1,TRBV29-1,TGCAGCGTTGAAAGGTCGGCAGGGGGTAGGGGCTACACCTTC,CSVERSAGGRGYTF
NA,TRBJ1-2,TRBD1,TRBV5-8,TGTGCCAGCAGCCCCTCGGGACAGGGGATATGGGGCTACACCTTC,CASSPSGQGIWGYTF
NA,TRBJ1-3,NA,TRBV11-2,TGTGCCAGCAGATCCGGACAAGGCTCTGGAAACACCATATATTTT,CASRSGQGSGNTIYF
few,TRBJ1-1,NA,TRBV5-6,TGTGCCAGCAGCGGCAGGGCTACTGAAGCTTTCTTT,CASSGRATEAFF
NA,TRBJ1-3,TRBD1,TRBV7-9,TGTGCCAGCAGCTCCCCCGGACAGGCCTCTGGAAACACCATATATTTT,CASSSPGQASGNTIYF
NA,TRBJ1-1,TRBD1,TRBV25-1,TGTGCCAGCAGCCCTGGACAGGGGGCGACTGAAGCTTTCTTT,CASSPGQGATEAFF
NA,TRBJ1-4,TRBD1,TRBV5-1,TGCGCCAGCAGCTCGACAGGGGCCTACGAAAAACTGTTTTTT,CASSSTGAYEKLFF
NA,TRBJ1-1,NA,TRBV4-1,TGCGCCAGCAGCCAAGACAGGTCGAACACTGAAGCTTTCTTT,CASSQDRSNTEAFF
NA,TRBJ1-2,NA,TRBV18,TGTGCCAGCTCAGGCTATACAGGGAACTATGGCTACACCTTC,CASSGYTGNYGYTF
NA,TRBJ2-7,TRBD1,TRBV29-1,TGCAGCGTTCAACAGGGGGCTCGGGAGCAGTACTTC,CSVQQGAREQYF
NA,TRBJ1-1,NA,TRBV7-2,TGTGCCAGCAGCTTAGTGGAGGGGGGGGGAGCTTTCTTT,CASSLVEGGGAFF
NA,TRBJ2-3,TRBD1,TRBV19,TGTGCCAGTAGAACGCGGGACAGGGGTTCAGATACGCAGTATTTT,CASRTRDRGSDTQYF
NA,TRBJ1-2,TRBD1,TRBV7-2,TGTGCCAGCAGCAGACAGGGGCCCCTCTATGGCTACACCTTC,CASSRQGPLYGYTF
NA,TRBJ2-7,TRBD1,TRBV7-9,TGTGCCAGCAGCTCAAGCGGGACAGGGCTCTCCTACGAGCAGTACTTC,CASSSSGTGLSYEQYF
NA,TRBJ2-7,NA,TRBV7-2,TGTGCCAGCAGCTTAGCGGTGGGCCCCTACGAGCAGTACTTC,CASSLAVGPYEQYF
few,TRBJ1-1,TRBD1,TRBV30,TGTGCCTGGAGTACCCTGACAGGGAGCACTGAAGCTTTCTTT,CAWSTLTGSTEAFF
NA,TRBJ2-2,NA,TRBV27,TGTGCCAGCAGTTTACCCTGGGCCGACGTCGGGGAGCTGTTTTTT,CASSLPWADVGELFF
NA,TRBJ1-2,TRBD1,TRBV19,TGTGCCAGTAGTATACAGGGGGCCCTTTACGGCTACACCTTC,CASSIQGALYGYTF
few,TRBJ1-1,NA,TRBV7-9,TGTTCCAGCAGCTTGGGCCGGACTGAAGCTTTCTTT,CSSSLGRTEAFF
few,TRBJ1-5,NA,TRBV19,TGTGCCAGTAGTATGGCAGGGGACCAGCCCCAGCATTTT,CASSMAGDQPQHF
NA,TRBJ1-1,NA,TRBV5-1,TGCGCCAGCAGCTTCAGGGGTATGAACACTGAAGCTTTCTTT,CASSFRGMNTEAFF
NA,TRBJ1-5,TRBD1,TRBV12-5,TGTGCTAGTGGCCCTAAAGACGACAGGGGGTCGAATCAGCCCCAGCATTTT,CASGPKDDRGSNQPQHF
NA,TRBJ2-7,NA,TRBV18,TGTGCCAGCTCACCTAAACAGGGAGATCCCTACGAGCAGTACTTC,CASSPKQGDPYEQYF
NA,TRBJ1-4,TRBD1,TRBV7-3,TGTGCCAGCAGCCCCTCCCCCACAGGGGGGGGAACTAATGAAAAACTGTTTTTT,CASSPSPTGGGTNEKLFF
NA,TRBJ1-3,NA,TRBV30,TGTGCCTGGACAGGGTCTGGAAACACCATATATTTT,CAWTGSGNTIYF
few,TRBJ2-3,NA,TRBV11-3,TGTGCCAGCAGCTCGACAGGGAGGGATACGCAGTATTTT,CASSSTGRDTQYF